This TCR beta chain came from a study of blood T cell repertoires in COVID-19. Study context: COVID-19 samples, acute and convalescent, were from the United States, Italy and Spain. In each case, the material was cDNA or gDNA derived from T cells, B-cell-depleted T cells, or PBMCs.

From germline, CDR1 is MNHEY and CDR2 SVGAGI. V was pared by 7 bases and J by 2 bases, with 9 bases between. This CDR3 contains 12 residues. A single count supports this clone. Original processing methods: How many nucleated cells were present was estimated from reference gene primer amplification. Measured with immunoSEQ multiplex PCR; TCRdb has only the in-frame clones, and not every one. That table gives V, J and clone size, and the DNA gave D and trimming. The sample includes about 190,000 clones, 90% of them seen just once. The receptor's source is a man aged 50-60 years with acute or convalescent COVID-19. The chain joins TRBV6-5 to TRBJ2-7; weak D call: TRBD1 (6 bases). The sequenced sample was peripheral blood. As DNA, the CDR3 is TGTGCCAGCAAAAACAGGGCCTACGAGCAGTACTTC. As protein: CASKNRAYEQYF.